Following are 16 T cell receptor beta chains from one sample sequenced in a study of cytomegalovirus exposure and HLA in healthy donors. In the PCR, 60 Vbeta and 13 Jbeta primers were used. The assay was immunoSEQ multiplex PCR, and TCRdb's table has in-frame clones only and misses some. Of roughly 220,000 clones detected, roughly 70% appear once; the ten largest clones hold under 2%. Sequences were obtained from PBMCs. All receptors come from a woman in her thirties in good health and CMV-seronegative.

The chain is built from TRBV12-5 and TRBJ1-1; D uncertain. V lost 5 bases and J lost 6, with 10 bases in between. This CDR3 has 12 residues. From germline, CDR1 is LGHNT and CDR2 FRNRAP. CDR3 coding DNA: TGTGCTAGTGGTCCCGAGAGGGCTGAAGCTTTCTTT. It yields the protein CASGPERAEAFF.

Note on this clone: A read error may produce the germline difference seen at one junction end. The chain employs TRBV5-1 and TRBJ2-5; TRBD2 agrees at 10 bases. Per the germline V gene, CDR1 is SGHRS and CDR2 is YFSETQ. The CDR3 is made up of 17 amino acids. In DNA form, the CDR3 reads TGCGTCAGCAACTCTGGGAGCGGTAGCGGGGGGTCAGAGGCCCAGCACTTC. Translated, it gives CVSNSGSGSGGSEAQHF.

This clone was recorded once. CDR3 amino acids: CASSASGGLQETQYF. The CDR3 DNA follows: TGTGCCAGCAGTGCTAGCGGGGGCCTTCAAGAGACCCAGTACTTC. The V gene is TRBV6-1, the J gene TRBJ2-5; 10 nucleotides agree with TRBD2. J was trimmed by 2 bases and V by 4 bases; bases with no gene match: 4. Germline CDR1 and CDR2: MNHNS and SASEGT. CDR3 size: 15 residues.

The sample holds a few counts of this clone. The CDR3 here is CASSLRTDYYGYTF. The CDR3 DNA reads as TGTGCCAGCAGCCTGAGGACAGACTACTATGGCTACACCTTC. The rearrangement uses TRBV7-2 and TRBJ1-2; maybe TRBD1 (6 bases). Germline loops: CDR1 SGHTA, CDR2 FQGNSA. With 5 bases removed from V and 3 bases from J, the gap between germline ends came to 13 bases. CDR3 length equals 14 residues.

The chain uses TRBV14 and TRBJ2-2; 11 nucleotides align to TRBD2. The CDR3 length is 20 residues. Germline CDR1 reads SGHDN; CDR2 reads FVKESK. The trim removed 4 bases at V and 1 base at J, leaving 14 bases unmatched. Written as DNA, the CDR3 is TGTGCCAGCAGCCTAGAAAGGACCGTAGGGACTAGCGGGAACACCGGGGAGCTGTTTTTT. It is translated as CASSLERTVGTSGNTGELFF.

The chain joins TRBV14 to TRBJ1-2; D unclear. Trimming pared 8 bases from V and 4 bases from J, leaving 17 bases between. The CDR3 consists of 14 residues. CDR1 and CDR2 (germline): SGHDN, FVKESK. The CDR3 protein is CASSQDSSLYGYTF. For the CDR3, the DNA is TGTGCCAGCTCGCAAGATTCCAGTCTCTATGGCTACACCTTC.

This chain links TRBV15 with TRBJ2-1, with a weak D call TRBD2 (6 bases). The germline V gene encodes CDR1 LNHNV and CDR2 YYDKDF (reference sequence). This CDR3 is 16 amino acids long. The V and J ends lost 6 bases and 4 bases respectively, with 19 bases between them. The CDR3 protein is CATSHNRRGIYNEQFF. CDR3 coding DNA: TGTGCCACCAGTCATAACCGGAGGGGCATATACAATGAGCAGTTCTTC.

The rearrangement links TRBV27 to TRBJ1-6; no reliable D call. Germline V gene sequence: CDR1 MNHEY, CDR2 SMNVEV (reference sequence). This CDR3 region has 12 residues. V gave up 3 bases and J gave up 9 bases, with 6 bases separating them. The CDR3 sequence is CASSLRGSPLHF. The CDR3, as DNA: TGTGCCAGCAGTTTGCGGGGTTCACCCCTCCACTTT.

The chain links TRBV27 to TRBJ1-6, with 8 bases lining up with TRBD1. Per germline, CDR1 MNHEY and CDR2 SMNVEV (reference sequence). This CDR3 is 15 amino acids long. V was clipped by 2 bases and J by 7 bases; unmatched bases: 4. CDR3 region: CASSLQGAGNSPLHF. Written as DNA, the CDR3 is TGTGCCAGCAGTTTACAGGGGGCGGGGAATTCACCCCTCCACTTT.

V usage is TRBV29-1 and J usage is TRBJ2-2; 7 bases are a match to TRBD2. Germline V gene sequence: CDR1 SQVTM, CDR2 ANQGSEA. The CDR3 spans 15 residues. V lost 4 bases and J lost 2; bases outside the gene matches: 7. The CDR3 is CSVGVSGTNTGELFF. CDR3 DNA: TGCAGCGTTGGGGTAAGCGGGACTAACACCGGGGAGCTGTTTTTT.

This clone was seen a few times. The gene calls are TRBV6-6 and TRBJ2-7; 8 positions agree with TRBD2. This CDR3 is 14 amino acids long. J lost 6 bases, V lost 8 bases, and 12 bases had no gene match. Germline V gene data show CDR1 as MNHNY and CDR2 as SVGAGI (reference sequence). Here the CDR3 DNA reads TGTGCCAGCTTCTGGCGGGAGGAGTGGGTCGAGCAGTACTTC. Its protein is CASFWREEWVEQYF.

This CDR3 is CASSSGGHSGNTIYF. For the CDR3, the DNA is TGTGCCAGCAGCTCGGGGGGACACTCTGGAAACACCATATATTTT. This chain connects TRBV9 to TRBJ1-3; tentative D call: TRBD1 (6 bases). CDR1 is SGDLS, CDR2 YYNGEE, per germline. Trimming pared 4 bases from V and 0 bases from J, leaving 11 bases between. The CDR3 extends over 15 amino acids.

The chain joins TRBV15 to TRBJ2-5; tentative D call: TRBD1 (5 bases). The J call may be mistaken, given a closer DNA end match to TRBJ2-7. The CDR3 has 14 amino acids. Germline V gives CDR1 LNHNV, CDR2 YYDKDF (reference sequence). CDR3 region: CATSREVWGGEQYF. CDR3 bases: TGTGCCACCAGCAGAGAGGTTTGGGGCGGCGAGCAGTACTTC.

The chain uses TRBV2 and TRBJ2-7, with TRBD2 matching 9 bases. The CDR3 extends over 13 amino acids. The germline V gene encodes CDR1 SNHLY and CDR2 FYNNEI. V dropped 7 bases and J dropped 1; count of bases not matched to a gene: 2. CDR3 region: CASTLAGSYEQYF. The CDR3 DNA sequence: TGTGCCAGCACGCTAGCGGGGTCCTACGAGCAGTACTTC.

The chain couples TRBV2 to TRBJ1-5; D gene unclear. The CDR3 spans 13 residues. Germline V gene sequence: CDR1 SNHLY, CDR2 FYNNEI. V was clipped by 4 bases and J by 5 bases, with 9 bases between them. Written as DNA, the CDR3 is TGTGCCAGCAGTGTTTACCGAGATCAGCCCCAGCATTTT. It encodes CASSVYRDQPQHF.

This clone has only a few counts. The V gene is TRBV10-2, the J gene TRBJ1-1; D is unclear. V lost 0 bases, J lost 7 bases, and 9 bases lay in between. The CDR3 contains 13 residues. Germline assignment: CDR1 WSHSY and CDR2 SAAADI. This CDR3 is CASSESILSEAFF. The CDR3, as DNA: TGCGCCAGCAGTGAGTCGATTTTGAGTGAAGCTTTCTTT.